A single sample is the source of the 18 T cell receptor beta chains below, sequenced in a study of blood T cell repertoires in COVID-19 (dated by TCRdb to about 2020). Libraries were built with the immunoSEQ multiplex PCR assay. TCRdb obtained this table from immuneACCESS and retained in-frame rearrangements with V and J assigned. These tables miss some clones; where compared with another copy, unresolved V genes account for less than half of the shortfall, and the remainder is unexplained. In all, the sample holds about 160,000 clones, and approximately 92% of those were seen once. About 5% of the sample is taken by the ten largest. What was sequenced was peripheral blood. These receptors originate from a woman between 45 and 60 years old with acute or convalescent COVID-19.

The chain combines TRBV9 with TRBJ2-7, with 8 bases matching TRBD1. With V trimmed by 0 bases and J by 6 bases, 8 bases remained unmatched. The CDR3 covers 15 residues. Germline CDR1 and CDR2: SGDLS and YYNGEE. The CDR3 DNA reads as TGTGCCAGCAGCGTAGACGCAGGGGGCAAGGGCGAGCAGTACTTC. Encoded protein: CASSVDAGGKGEQYF.

The chain has TRBV24-1 and TRBJ1-1; D not resolved. The CDR3 contains 13 residues. Germline V gene lookup returns CDR1 KGHDR and CDR2 SFDVKD. Deletions cut 10 bases from V and 4 bases from J, with 15 bases between. CDR3 sequence reads: CATQDDDSTEAFF. The CDR3 region has the DNA TGTGCCACTCAGGATGATGATTCCACTGAAGCTTTCTTT.

With respect to this clone: No conserved phenylalanine or tryptophan is present at the end of the CDR3, so a read error is the likely explanation. It is unclear where the CDR3 begins or ends on the DNA, so no DNA is shown, and the CDR3 is as TCRdb lists it. CDR3 amino acids: CSARGLCRGA. The J gene is TRBJ2-7, the V gene TRBV20-1; TRBD2 is the table's D call and was not checked against the DNA. The germline CDR1 and CDR2 sequences are DFQATT and SNEGSKA (reference sequence). The CDR3 is made up of 10 amino acids, end residues included.

This CDR3 is CAISEGRGTEAFF. The DNA of the CDR3 is TGTGCCATCAGTGAAGGGAGGGGGACTGAAGCTTTCTTT. The chain has TRBV10-3 and TRBJ1-1, with D perhaps TRBD1 (6 bases). Germline V lookup: CDR1 ENHRY, CDR2 SYGVKD. Deletions cut 3 bases from V and 5 bases from J, with 10 bases between. This CDR3 contains 13 residues.

This chain joins TRBV7-6 and TRBJ2-1, with 15 nucleotides matching TRBD2. CDR1 SGHVS and CDR2 FNYEAQ come from the germline V gene. The CDR3 extends over 18 amino acids. The V and J ends lost 5 bases and 0 bases, in that order; junction bases with no gene match: 5. The CDR3 DNA reads as TGTGCCAGCAGCATCAGGACTAGCGGGAGGGCCTCCTACAATGAGCAGTTCTTC. Protein product: CASSIRTSGRASYNEQFF.

The V and J genes are TRBV7-9 and TRBJ2-3; 7 positions agree with TRBD2. The ends lost 1 base at V and 1 base at J; junction bases unmatched: 5. Per germline, CDR1 SEHNR and CDR2 FQNEAQ (reference sequence). The CDR3 has 16 amino acids. CDR3 coding DNA: TGTGCCAGCAGCTTAGGATCGGCGGGGGGCACAGATACGCAGTATTTT. Its translation: CASSLGSAGGTDTQYF.

This chain links TRBV6-6 with TRBJ1-5; D unresolved. The CDR3 covers 14 residues. Trimming took off 2 bases at V and 2 bases at J, with 7 bases between the two ends. Per the germline V gene, CDR1 is MNHNY and CDR2 is SVGAGI (reference sequence). In DNA, the CDR3 is TGTGCCAGCAGTTACATGGAGGGCAATCAGCCCCAGCATTTT. It specifies CASSYMEGNQPQHF.

The chain couples TRBV7-2 to TRBJ1-3, with TRBD1 matching over 11 bases. The germline V gene encodes CDR1 SGHTA and CDR2 FQGNSA. The CDR3 is 21 residues long. Trimming at V came to 0 bases and at J to 3 bases, leaving 16 bases not matched to a gene. CDR3: CASSLAPNRGQGAFFGNTIYF. The CDR3 DNA follows: TGTGCCAGCAGCTTAGCGCCTAACAGAGGACAGGGGGCCTTCTTTGGAAACACCATATATTTT.

The rearrangement links TRBV18 to TRBJ1-1; D possibly corresponds to TRBD1 (5 bases). Per germline, CDR1 KGHSH and CDR2 LQKENI. This CDR3 has 14 residues. Trimming took off 4 bases at V and 1 base at J, with 10 bases between the two ends. In DNA, the CDR3 is TGTGCCAGCTCACTCGCCGGGGGGAACACTGAAGCTTTCTTT. Protein: CASSLAGGNTEAFF.

The rearrangement links TRBV11-2 to TRBJ2-5; D gene uncertain. CDR3 size: 13 residues. CDR1 is SGHAT, CDR2 FQNNGV, per germline. Trimming removed 1 base at V and 1 base at J, with 4 bases between. CDR3 region: CASSLGSQETQYF. The CDR3 DNA reads TGTGCCAGCAGCTTAGGGAGCCAAGAGACCCAGTACTTC.

V and J are TRBV7-2 and TRBJ1-2; no definite D call. V was pared by 5 bases and J by 4 bases, with 14 bases between. There are 14 residues in the CDR3. Germline V gives CDR1 SGHTA, CDR2 FQGNSA. CDR3 sequence reads: CASSRSGAAYGYTF. CDR3 DNA: TGTGCCAGCAGCCGGTCGGGAGCGGCCTATGGCTACACCTTC.

This rearrangement joins TRBV6-6 to TRBJ1-1; 7 positions match TRBD1. Germline CDR1 reads MNHNY; CDR2 reads SVGAGI (reference sequence). This CDR3 has 13 amino acids. J was trimmed by 4 bases and V by 6 bases; bases with no gene match: 5. The CDR3 nucleotides read TGTGCCAGCAGGACAGGGATGGGCACTGAAGCTTTCTTT. The encoded protein is CASRTGMGTEAFF.

The chain is built from TRBV5-4 and TRBJ1-3; possibly TRBD1 for D (5 bases). The germline gives CDR1 SGHNT, CDR2 YYREEE (reference sequence). This CDR3 spans 15 amino acids. Between the trimmed V and J ends, which lost 4 bases and 2 bases, there was a span of 13 bases. CDR3 in amino acids: CASSPRGGAGNTIYF. The CDR3 DNA is TGTGCCAGCAGCCCCCGGGGGGGGGCTGGAAACACCATATATTTT.

The gene calls are TRBV5-1 and TRBJ1-6, with D maybe TRBD1 (5 bases). The CDR3 runs to 12 residues. Trimming took off 6 bases at V and 14 bases at J, with 15 bases between the two ends. Looked up from germline, CDR1 is SGHRS and CDR2 is YFSETQ. For the CDR3, the DNA is TGCGCCAGCACCTCCCCGGGGGGGACCCTCCACTTT. Its translation is CASTSPGGTLHF.

V usage is TRBV7-8 and J usage is TRBJ2-3; 9 bases align to TRBD2. CDR3 length equals 16 residues. The ends lost 5 bases at V and 6 bases at J; junction bases unmatched: 12. CDR1 and CDR2 from the germline V gene are SGHVS and FQNEAQ. The CDR3 sequence is CASSLPRAGGLDTQYF. As DNA, the CDR3 is TGTGCCAGCAGCCTTCCCAGGGCGGGGGGGTTGGATACGCAGTATTTT.

The CDR3, as DNA: TGTGCCAGCAGCTTTAGACTAGCGGGAGAAGAGCAGTACTTC. It translates to CASSFRLAGEEQYF. V gene TRBV7-2 combines with J gene TRBJ2-7; 12 nucleotides align to TRBD2. The CDR3 runs to 14 residues. The junction had 4 bases not matched to a gene; V was cut back by 3 bases and J by 7 bases. The germline CDR1 and CDR2 sequences are SGHTA and FQGNSA.

V and J are TRBV27 and TRBJ1-3; D gene uncertain. Trimming removed 0 bases at V and 4 bases at J, with 4 bases between. Germline-derived CDR1 and CDR2 are MNHEY and SMNVEV (reference sequence). The CDR3 sequence is 13 residues long. Written as DNA, the CDR3 is TGTGCCAGCAGTTTATCGAGAGGAAACACCATATATTTT. Protein: CASSLSRGNTIYF.

The chain employs TRBV12-2 and TRBJ2-7; the table names TRBD2, a call not compared with the DNA. TRBV12-2 is described as a pseudogene. CDR3 length: 14 residues. The CDR3 protein is CASRLIPPRYEQYF. As DNA, the CDR3 is TGTGCAAGTCGTCTAATCCCCCCACGCTACGAGCAGTACTTC.